This passage covers 17 T cell receptor beta chains from one sample sequenced in a study of neoadjuvant nivolumab and ipilimumab in lung cancer (dated by TCRdb to about 2020). Libraries were made using the immunoSEQ multiplex PCR assay. The table was pulled from immuneACCESS by TCRdb, which kept in-frame rearrangements only. Such tables lose some clones; where checked, under half of the loss comes from unresolved V genes, and the rest has no known cause. This sample gives some 9,700 clones in total; approximately 80% of them show up just once. The ten biggest clones cover 6.5% to 9.5% of the sample. This specimen's time point label, interpreted: at surgical resection after neoadjuvant nivolumab +/- ipilimumab. The sequences come from tumor tissue, collected after neoadjuvant nivolumab, alone or with ipilimumab, at or shortly before surgery. The source is an adult with non-small cell lung cancer. Some clones in this sample may be carry-over from other donors' samples.

V is TRBV10-3 and J is TRBJ2-6; D may be TRBD2 (6 bases). This CDR3 has 14 residues. Germline lookup yields CDR1 ENHRY and CDR2 SYGVKD. V dropped 5 bases and J dropped 3 bases, with 8 bases sitting between them. CDR3 coding DNA: TGTGCCATCAGTCGGGACTTTGGGGCCAACGTCCTGACTTTC. Residues: CAISRDFGANVLTF.

This clone came up a few times. The chain has TRBV5-5 and TRBJ1-6; possibly TRBD1 for D (5 bases). CDR1 and CDR2 (germline): SGHKS, YYEKEE (reference sequence). Trimming removed 0 bases at V and 8 bases at J, with 18 bases between. The CDR3 consists of 17 residues. This CDR3 is CASSLVSGGGAYSPLHF. The CDR3 region has the DNA TGTGCCAGCAGCTTGGTGAGTGGGGGTGGAGCATATTCACCCCTCCACTTT.

This chain connects TRBV7-2 to TRBJ1-1; 7 bases line up with TRBD1. V shed 5 bases, J shed 1 base, and the junction held 7 bases outside the gene matches. The CDR3 consists of 15 residues. Germline loops: CDR1 SGHTA, CDR2 FQGNSA. The CDR3 nucleotides are TGTGCCAGCAGCCAACCCCAGGGGGGGAACACTGAAGCTTTCTTT. Translation: CASSQPQGGNTEAFF.

V and J are TRBV5-1 and TRBJ2-1, with D possibly matching TRBD2 (5 bases). The V end lost 0 bases, the J end lost 0 bases, and 13 bases lay between the germline ends. The CDR3 is 17 residues long. Per the germline V gene, CDR1 is SGHRS and CDR2 is YFSETQ. The CDR3 loop reads CASSLEFQRFSYNEQFF. The CDR3 coding sequence is TGCGCCAGCAGCTTGGAGTTTCAGCGGTTCTCCTACAATGAGCAGTTCTTC.

This clone was detected a few times. The CDR3 is CASSDYGPNTEAFF. As DNA, the CDR3 is TGTGCCAGTAGTGACTACGGGCCGAACACTGAAGCTTTCTTT. The chain links TRBV19 to TRBJ1-1; D gene ambiguous. The CDR3 length is 14 residues. The germline V and J ends were trimmed by 5 bases and 1 base, with 11 bases remaining between them. Germline values: CDR1 LNHDA, CDR2 SQIVND (reference sequence).

The V gene is TRBV11-3, the J gene TRBJ2-1; 10 bases fit TRBD2. V shed 4 bases and J 3 bases; nucleotides not matched to a gene: 9. In germline, CDR1 is SGHNT, CDR2 YENEEA. This CDR3 is built from 17 residues. The CDR3 nucleotides read TGTGCCAGCAGCTCCCCCTATCAGCGGGAGGGCTACAATGAGCAGTTCTTC. Its protein is CASSSPYQREGYNEQFF.

This clone was recorded only once. The V and J genes are TRBV5-4 and TRBJ1-2, with D perhaps TRBD1 (6 bases). V was cut by 3 bases and J by 7 bases, with 16 bases left in between. Germline V gene data show CDR1 as SGHNT and CDR2 as YYREEE (reference sequence). The length of the CDR3 is 14 residues. DNA for the CDR3: TGTGCCAGCAGCTCGGCATGGGGGGCGGTTGGCTACACCTTC. This encodes CASSSAWGAVGYTF.

A few counts support this clone. This chain joins TRBV6-5 and TRBJ2-7; no definite D call. The CDR3 contains 15 residues. Trimming shortened V by 4 bases and J by 0 bases, and 13 bases separated the two germline ends. Germline values: CDR1 MNHEY, CDR2 SVGAGI. CDR3 amino acids: CASSSGRLNSYEQYF. The CDR3 DNA reads as TGTGCCAGCAGTTCCGGACGGCTGAACTCCTACGAGCAGTACTTC.

The chain joins TRBV6-5 to TRBJ1-5; D gene ambiguous. This CDR3 is 13 amino acids long. CDR1 and CDR2 from the germline V gene are MNHEY and SVGAGI. The V end was cut by 5 bases, the J end by 2 bases, with 7 bases between. DNA of the CDR3: TGTGCCAGCAGTCCTGTCGGCAATCAGCCCCAGCATTTT. Its translation: CASSPVGNQPQHF.

The gene calls are TRBV19 and TRBJ2-7, with D uncertain. Looked up from germline, CDR1 is LNHDA and CDR2 is SQIVND (reference sequence). V gave up 5 bases and J gave up 0 bases, with 11 bases separating them. The CDR3 runs to 14 residues. In DNA form, the CDR3 reads TGTGCCAGTAGTCCGACGGACCGCTCCTACGAGCAGTACTTC. Translation gives CASSPTDRSYEQYF.

J is TRBJ1-2 and V is TRBV11-2; D not certain. Between the trimmed V and J ends, which lost 4 bases and 4 bases, there was a span of 7 bases. The germline V gene has CDR1 SGHAT and CDR2 FQNNGV. The CDR3 consists of 12 residues. CDR3 amino acids: CASSWDRYGYTF. In DNA form, the CDR3 reads TGTGCCAGCAGCTGGGATCGCTATGGCTACACCTTC.

This clone was counted a few times. The chain is built from TRBV11-3 and TRBJ1-2; 7 nucleotides align to TRBD1. Germline trimming cut 5 bases from V and 6 bases from J; bases unmatched to any gene: 12. The CDR3 sequence is 15 residues long. Germline V lookup: CDR1 SGHNT, CDR2 YENEEA. The CDR3 loop reads CASSPPGQAFHGYTF. For the CDR3, the DNA is TGTGCCAGCAGCCCCCCCGGACAGGCGTTCCATGGCTACACCTTC.

This chain links TRBV5-6 with TRBJ2-7, with TRBD2 as a possible D gene (6 bases). The CDR3 extends over 19 amino acids. The germline V and J ends were trimmed by 1 base and 0 bases, with 23 bases remaining between them. Germline V gene lookup returns CDR1 SGHDT and CDR2 YYEEEE. CDR3 sequence: CASSLYPLLGGPLSYEQYF. As DNA, the CDR3 is TGTGCCAGCAGCTTGTATCCCCTCCTGGGAGGTCCCCTCTCCTACGAGCAGTACTTC.

The chain employs TRBV14 and TRBJ2-2; D ambiguous. Germline V gene sequence: CDR1 SGHDN, CDR2 FVKESK. Trimming stripped 4 bases from V and 5 bases from J, with 11 bases between. The CDR3 sequence is 14 residues long. In nucleotides, the CDR3 is TGTGCCAGCAGCCCCGTACTGGGGACCGGGGAGCTGTTTTTT. This translates into CASSPVLGTGELFF.

V and J are TRBV6-6 and TRBJ2-1; TRBD1 matches 9 bases. The CDR3 loop spans 14 amino acids. In germline, CDR1 is MNHNY, CDR2 SVGAGI (reference sequence). V was pared by 11 bases and J by 7 bases, with 12 bases of the junction left unmatched. CDR3 in DNA: TGTGCCTGTAAAAGGGACAGGGAAGCGAATGAGCAGTTCTTC. This encodes CACKRDREANEQFF.

The rearrangement links TRBV10-3 to TRBJ1-6, with D unclear. This CDR3 has 17 amino acids. V lost 0 bases and J lost 7, with 16 bases in between. Looked up from germline, CDR1 is ENHRY and CDR2 is SYGVKD. The CDR3 DNA is TGTGCCATCAGTGAGTCCGGTAGAGGGTCGGAGAATTCACCCCTCCACTTT. Amino acid sequence: CAISESGRGSENSPLHF.

V gene TRBV5-4 combines with J gene TRBJ2-7, with 9 nucleotides matching TRBD2. The V segment lost 0 bases and the J segment 7 bases; nucleotides outside the gene matches: 14. Germline CDR1 is SGHNT and CDR2 is YYREEE (reference sequence). The CDR3 sequence is 17 residues long. The CDR3 DNA sequence: TGTGCCAGCAGCTTGGACGTTATAGCGGGGGTACTCAGGGAGCAGTACTTC. Translating gives CASSLDVIAGVLREQYF.